This T cell receptor (beta chain) was retrieved from a study of T cell responses to AZD1222 COVID-19 vaccine. Study observations and caveats: Among vaccine-associated CD4 TCRs, coverage spanned spike, with dominance at 160-218 and 743-854.

Profiling relied on immunoSEQ multiplex PCR, and the TCRdb table lists in-frame clones only, not all of them. The data show some 150,000 clones, with 90% seen just once and around 3.6% held by the top ten. Of note for this clone: Its antigen is still unknown.

The specimen was peripheral blood, collected on day 0 of AZD1222 vaccination. The sequence was collected from an adult in good health.

CDR3 sequence: CASSLIQGTVETQYF. As DNA, the CDR3 is TGTGCCAGCAGTTTAATACAGGGAACTGTGGAGACCCAGTACTTC. The rearrangement links TRBV27 to TRBJ2-5, with D maybe TRBD1 (6 bases). CDR1 is MNHEY and CDR2 is SMNVEV in the germline V gene (reference sequence). Trimming removed 2 bases from V and 5 bases from J, with 15 bases in between. The length of the CDR3 is 15 residues.